This T cell receptor beta chain was documented in a study of regulatory T cells in long-lasting Graves disease. Time point noted: newly diagnosed GD, antithyroid drugs for less than 3 months. Extracted RNA from PBMCs served as the source of the TCR library. Construction of TCR beta libraries relied on iRepertoire HTBI primers and on Arm-PCR targeting CDR3 regions. TCRdb analysed the multiplex PCR reads with MiXCR anew, one entry per CDR3 protein. The repertoire has roughly 400,000 distinct CDR3 sequences, 15% of them found once; the top ten carry about 7.8%. The CDR3 is 15 residues long. V was trimmed by 1 base and J by 1 base, leaving 11 bases between them. Germline V lookup: CDR1 SGHAT, CDR2 FQDESV (reference sequence). This clonotype occurred many times. This sample also appeared in a second study, on T cells in Graves' hyperthyroidism and ophthalmopathy.

The sequenced sample was peripheral blood mononuclear cells (PBMCs), obtained at new diagnosis, from a patient treated with antithyroid drugs. The source of this sequence is a woman between 40 and 50 years old with Graves disease. The V gene is TRBV11-1, the J gene TRBJ2-7, with D possibly being TRBD1 (5 bases). In nucleotides, the CDR3 is TGTGCCAGCAGCTTAGTTGACAGTTCGTCCTACGAGCAGTACTTC. Translation gives CASSLVDSSSYEQYF.